These 30 T cell receptor beta chains share one sample of origin, sequenced in a study of monozygotic twins with inflammatory bowel disease. One entry per CDR3 protein, without DNA, is what TCRdb gives after re-calling the 5' RACE reads. This table lists around 150,000 distinct CDR3 sequences. The sequencing sample was made of blood. The receptor source for this set is a human donor with ulcerative colitis or Crohn's disease, or a healthy co-twin of an affected twin (not recorded which).

This sequence joins TRBV5-6 and TRBJ2-1; absent DNA, TCRdb's TRBD2 call cannot be checked. The CDR3 extends over 14 amino acids. CDR1 is SGHDT and CDR2 is YYEEEE in the germline V gene. This CDR3 reads CASSSTSGRGEQFF.

The chain joins TRBV25-1 to TRBJ2-2; TCRdb reports TRBD2, a call that lacks DNA to check it against. CDR3 size: 15 residues. Germline V gene sequence: CDR1 MGHDK, CDR2 SYGVNS. The CDR3 sequence: CASSVSLVNTGELFF.

The rearrangement joins TRBV11-2 to TRBJ2-3. CDR1 and CDR2 (germline): SGHAT, FQNNGV. This CDR3 region has 14 residues. CDR3 region: CASSLDISTDTQYF. Together with reference TRBV11-2 and TRBJ2-3, the CDR3 gives the full variable domain: EAGVAQSPRYKIIEKRQSVAFWCNPISGHATLYWYQQILGQGPKLLIQFQNNGVVDDSQLPKDRFSAERLKGVDSTLKIQPAKLEDSAVYLCASSLDISTDTQYFGPGTRLTVL.

The V and J genes are TRBV19 and TRBJ2-1; TCRdb's assignment of TRBD2 cannot be checked, as there is no DNA. This CDR3 is built from 18 residues. Germline V gene lookup returns CDR1 LNHDA and CDR2 SQIVND (reference sequence). The CDR3 here is CASSIAGTSGRPYNEQFF.

The genes are TRBV7-3 and TRBJ2-2. This CDR3 has 12 amino acids. From germline, CDR1 is SGHTA and CDR2 FQGTGA. CDR3 region: CASSLNAGELFF.

The J gene is TRBJ2-1, the V gene TRBV10-1; TCRdb picks TRBD2, but there is no DNA to check that call. CDR3 length: 13 residues. The germline CDR1 and CDR2 sequences are WNHNN and SYGVQD (reference sequence). The chain's CDR3 is CASSSGTRYEQFF.

The gene calls are TRBV28 and TRBJ2-7; TCRdb selects TRBD1, and the lack of DNA leaves this call unchecked. The germline CDR1 and CDR2 sequences are MDHEN and SYDVKM. This CDR3 has 15 residues. Here the CDR3 reads CASPPPYRGSYEQYF.

The rearrangement joins TRBV7-9 to TRBJ1-1; TCRdb picks TRBD1, but there is no DNA to check that call. The CDR3 is made up of 15 amino acids. From germline, CDR1 is SEHNR and CDR2 FQNEAQ (reference sequence). The chain's CDR3 is CASSFDRLGTTEAFF. Using reference TRBV7-9 and TRBJ1-1 for the parts outside the CDR3, the full variable domain is DTGVSQNPRHKITKRGQNVTFRCDPISEHNRLYWYRQTLGQGPEFLTYFQNEAQLEKSRLLSDRFSAERPKGSFSTLEIQRTEQGDSAMYLCASSFDRLGTTEAFFGQGTRLTVV.

CDR3 in amino acids: CATSDRRAGLAGVHNEQFF. This rearrangement joins TRBV24-1 to TRBJ2-1; TCRdb gives TRBD2 as the D gene, but with no DNA this cannot be confirmed. CDR3 length equals 19 residues. Germline loops: CDR1 KGHDR, CDR2 SFDVKD.

V and J are TRBV20-1 and TRBJ1-5; TCRdb's assignment of TRBD1 cannot be checked, as there is no DNA. Germline CDR1 reads DFQATT; CDR2 reads SNEGSKA (reference sequence). The CDR3 contains 13 residues. The CDR3: CSARGPSNQPQHF.

The gene calls are TRBV4-3 and TRBJ2-1; absent DNA, TCRdb's TRBD1 call cannot be checked. Germline V CDR1 and CDR2: LGHNA, YSLEER. The CDR3 is 14 residues long. CDR3 loop: CASSHSWGRNEQFF.

V is TRBV27 and J is TRBJ2-7; without DNA, the TCRdb call of TRBD2 cannot be checked. The CDR3 sequence is 14 residues long. From germline, CDR1 is MNHEY and CDR2 SMNVEV (reference sequence). The CDR3 loop reads CASSLLADPYEQYF.

The gene calls are TRBV5-1 and TRBJ2-5; the D call from TCRdb, TRBD1, cannot be confirmed without DNA. The CDR3 is 14 residues long. The germline V gene encodes CDR1 SGHRS and CDR2 YFSETQ. The chain's CDR3 is CASTLGGGRETQYF.

The chain carries TRBV7-9 and TRBJ2-3; the D gene TCRdb calls, TRBD1, cannot be checked with no DNA. CDR1 SEHNR and CDR2 FQNEAQ come from the germline V gene (reference sequence). There are 17 residues in the CDR3. CDR3: CASSLAAAGRFTDTQYF.

The chain links TRBV24-1 to TRBJ2-1; TCRdb proposes TRBD1, but this gene call is untestable without DNA. In germline, CDR1 is KGHDR, CDR2 SFDVKD. The length of the CDR3 is 16 residues. The CDR3 sequence is CATSDGQGSTYNEQFF.

The chain links TRBV3-1 to TRBJ1-5. CDR1 and CDR2 (germline): LGHDT, YNNKEL (reference sequence). This CDR3 is built from 15 residues. The CDR3 sequence is CASSQVAGNNQPQHF.

The chain has TRBV6-1 and TRBJ2-1; TCRdb outputs TRBD2, but without DNA this stays unchecked. Germline CDR1 reads MNHNS; CDR2 reads SASEGT. CDR3 length equals 16 residues. The CDR3 sequence is CASSQVAGRPYNEQFF.

The CDR3 here is CASSQGTASNTGELFF. The chain joins TRBV4-3 to TRBJ2-2; as DNA is missing, the TRBD1 call by TCRdb cannot be tested. CDR1 and CDR2 (germline): LGHNA, YSLEER. The CDR3 contains 16 residues.

The J gene is TRBJ2-1, the V gene TRBV10-1; without DNA, the TCRdb call of TRBD2 cannot be checked. The CDR3 is made up of 15 amino acids. The germline CDR1 and CDR2 sequences are WNHNN and SYGVQD (reference sequence). The CDR3 here is CASSDRETGLNEQFF.

The rearrangement links TRBV20-1 to TRBJ1-1; with no DNA, the TCRdb D assignment of TRBD1 cannot be verified. The CDR3 covers 13 residues. Germline assignment: CDR1 DFQATT and CDR2 SNEGSKA (reference sequence). CDR3 residues: CSAHRGWDTEAFF.

This CDR3 reads CASSTRVYSEAFF. The genes are TRBV19 and TRBJ1-1; the D call of TRBD1 rests on TCRdb alone, since no DNA is present to check it. CDR1 is LNHDA and CDR2 is SQIVND in the germline V gene (reference sequence). The CDR3 is 13 residues long.

This chain joins TRBV7-9 and TRBJ2-2. The CDR3 length is 14 residues. The germline V gene encodes CDR1 SEHNR and CDR2 FQNEAQ (reference sequence). The CDR3 protein is CASSLEGNTGELFF.

The V and J genes are TRBV5-1 and TRBJ1-1. Germline V gene data show CDR1 as SGHRS and CDR2 as YFSETQ. This CDR3 spans 15 amino acids. The CDR3 here is CASSSPPEINTEAFF.

This chain uses TRBV29-1 with TRBJ1-5. The length of the CDR3 is 13 residues. Germline V gene data show CDR1 as SQVTM and CDR2 as ANQGSEA. The CDR3 reads CSVLRTLDQPQHF.

J is TRBJ2-1 and V is TRBV28; with no DNA, the TCRdb D assignment of TRBD1 cannot be verified. The CDR3 totals 14 residues. Germline values: CDR1 MDHEN, CDR2 SYDVKM. This chain's CDR3 is CASRPGTGFNEQFF.

The rearrangement links TRBV24-1 to TRBJ2-3; absent DNA, TCRdb's TRBD1 call cannot be checked. The CDR3 extends over 15 amino acids. CDR1 KGHDR and CDR2 SFDVKD come from the germline V gene. The chain's CDR3 is CATSDPRGPGEPQYF.

The genes are TRBV28 and TRBJ2-7; there is no DNA to check the TCRdb D call of TRBD2. CDR1 and CDR2 (germline): MDHEN, SYDVKM. The CDR3 length is 14 residues. CDR3: CASNIGEFSYEQYF.

The gene calls are TRBV29-1 and TRBJ2-7; TCRdb proposes TRBD1, but this gene call is untestable without DNA. CDR3 size: 12 residues. CDR1 is SQVTM and CDR2 is ANQGSEA in the germline V gene. The CDR3 region is CSVGTGTYEQYF.

V usage is TRBV11-2 and J usage is TRBJ2-3; there is no DNA to check the TCRdb D call of TRBD1. Per the germline V gene, CDR1 is SGHAT and CDR2 is FQNNGV. The CDR3 extends over 17 amino acids. The CDR3 is CASSSTGTITSTDTQYF.

CDR3 in amino acids: CAISVAGGPEQYF. This chain connects TRBV10-3 to TRBJ2-7; the TCRdb D gene call, TRBD2, has no DNA to confirm it. The CDR3 runs 13 residues. Germline lookup yields CDR1 ENHRY and CDR2 SYGVKD.